Presented here are 26 T cell receptor beta chains from one specimen sequenced in a study of blood T cell repertoires in COVID-19. Assay used: immunoSEQ multiplex PCR; TCRdb lists only in-frame clones, some missing. This table has around 150,000 clones, roughly 80% appearing once. The sequenced sample consisted of peripheral blood. The origin of the receptors is a man in his fifties or sixties with acute or convalescent COVID-19.

V gene TRBV9 combines with J gene TRBJ2-2; a possible D gene is TRBD1 (6 bases). Between the trimmed V and J ends, which lost 0 bases and 4 bases, there was a span of 13 bases. The germline V gene encodes CDR1 SGDLS and CDR2 YYNGEE. This CDR3 spans 16 amino acids. The CDR3 here is CASSVEVGGFTGELFF. The DNA for the CDR3 is TGTGCCAGCAGCGTAGAGGTAGGGGGATTCACCGGGGAGCTGTTTTTT. The full variable domain, its missing parts supplied by reference TRBV9 and TRBJ2-2, is DSGVTQTPKHLITATGQRVTLRCSPRSGDLSVYWYQQSLDQGLQFLIQYYNGEERAKGNILERFSAQQFPDLHSELNLSSLELGDSALYFCASSVEVGGFTGELFFGEGSRLTVL.

This sequence joins TRBV5-1 and TRBJ1-1, with TRBD1 matching over 8 bases. V was clipped by 0 bases and J by 4 bases; unmatched bases: 11. In germline, CDR1 is SGHRS, CDR2 YFSETQ. The CDR3 runs to 17 residues. The CDR3 bases are TGCGCCAGCAGCTTGGAAGCTGGGACAGGCTGGGGCACTGAAGCTTTCTTT. It specifies CASSLEAGTGWGTEAFF.

The chain uses TRBV2 and TRBJ2-4; 7 nucleotides agree with TRBD1. Germline-derived CDR1 and CDR2 are SNHLY and FYNNEI. With 4 bases clipped from V and 0 bases from J, the junction kept 3 bases outside the gene matches. The CDR3 sequence is 15 residues long. CDR3 loop: CASSGQGLAKNIQYF. Here the CDR3 DNA reads TGTGCCAGCAGTGGACAGGGATTAGCCAAAAACATTCAGTACTTC.

The V call is TRBV9, the J call TRBJ1-1, with no clear D. V shed 4 bases and J shed 8 bases, with 9 bases lying between them. CDR3 length equals 11 residues. Germline lookup yields CDR1 SGDLS and CDR2 YYNGEE. The CDR3 region is CASSPQREAFF. In DNA, the CDR3 is TGTGCCAGCAGCCCTCAGAGGGAAGCTTTCTTT.

The chain recombines TRBV7-8 with TRBJ1-5, with a tentative D call TRBD1 (6 bases). Trimming cost V 1 base and J 7 bases, with 14 bases left between them. The CDR3 contains 15 residues. The germline CDR1 and CDR2 sequences are SGHVS and FQNEAQ. CDR3 sequence: CASSLGQGSTQPQHF. The CDR3 DNA is TGTGCCAGCAGCTTAGGGCAGGGGAGCACGCAGCCCCAGCATTTT.

This clone has just one count. V and J are TRBV7-3 and TRBJ2-3, with TRBD2 identical over 9 bases. With 6 bases clipped from V and 5 bases from J, the junction kept 12 bases outside the gene matches. The CDR3 has 16 residues. Germline CDR1 is SGHTA and CDR2 is FQGTGA. The DNA of the CDR3 is TGTGCCAGCAGTCCCTCCGCGCGGGGGGGCAGAGATACGCAGTATTTT. This codes for CASSPSARGGRDTQYF.

V usage is TRBV9 and J usage is TRBJ2-1, with TRBD2 as a possible D gene (5 bases). V gave up 3 bases and J gave up 5 bases, with 6 bases separating them. The CDR3 runs to 12 residues. Germline CDR1 SGDLS, CDR2 YYNGEE. The CDR3 DNA sequence: TGTGCCAGCAGCGGGACTCACAATGAGCAGTTCTTC. It specifies CASSGTHNEQFF.

This sequence joins TRBV27 and TRBJ1-6; a possible D gene is TRBD1 (5 bases). CDR1 is MNHEY, CDR2 SMNVEV, per germline (reference sequence). The CDR3 extends over 16 amino acids. V was cut by 5 bases and J by 6 bases, with 17 bases left in between. CDR3 residues: CASSPVQTGGNSPLHF. The CDR3 nucleotides are TGTGCCAGCAGTCCCGTCCAGACGGGGGGTAATTCACCCCTCCACTTT.

The V and J genes are TRBV30 and TRBJ1-6, with D unresolved. Trimming cost V 0 bases and J 7 bases, with 13 bases left between them. Per germline, CDR1 GTSNPN and CDR2 SVGIG (reference sequence). This CDR3 is 15 amino acids long. For the CDR3, the DNA is TGTGCCTGGAGTGTACGAGGCGGGCCAAATTCACCCCTCCACTTT. Residues: CAWSVRGGPNSPLHF.

This clone appeared once. This chain uses TRBV18 with TRBJ2-1; D is ambiguous. The CDR3 loop spans 12 amino acids. V lost 6 bases to trimming and J lost 3 bases, with 6 bases between them. Germline V gene data show CDR1 as KGHSH and CDR2 as LQKENI. In DNA form, the CDR3 reads TGTGCCAGCTCCCTAGGCTACAATGAGCAGTTCTTC. Its translation: CASSLGYNEQFF.

The chain employs TRBV19 and TRBJ1-1; unclear D gene. V was trimmed by 1 base and J by 3 bases, leaving 6 bases between them. Germline CDR1 is LNHDA and CDR2 is SQIVND (reference sequence). The CDR3 is 13 amino acids. Written as DNA, the CDR3 is TGTGCCAGTAGTATAGTGCCGGACACTGAAGCTTTCTTT. It translates to CASSIVPDTEAFF.

The sample holds one count of this clone. CDR3 sequence: CATSSIETLVNTEAFF. The CDR3 nucleotides read TGTGCCACCAGCAGTATCGAGACTTTAGTGAACACTGAAGCTTTCTTT. The V gene is TRBV15, the J gene TRBJ1-1; D gene uncertain. There are 16 residues in the CDR3. Trimming removed 3 bases at V and 0 bases at J, with 14 bases between. The germline V gene encodes CDR1 LNHNV and CDR2 YYDKDF (reference sequence).

This clone has a handful of counts. The J gene is TRBJ1-5, the V gene TRBV30, with unresolved D. Trimming stripped 2 bases from V and 4 bases from J, with 9 bases between. The germline CDR1 and CDR2 sequences are GTSNPN and SVGIG (reference sequence). The CDR3 extends over 13 amino acids. CDR3 amino acids: CAWSSRVNQPQHF. The DNA of the CDR3 is TGTGCCTGGAGTTCCCGGGTGAATCAGCCCCAGCATTTT.

This clone has a single count. The chain couples TRBV5-1 to TRBJ2-3; TRBD1 is a possible D gene (5 bases). The V end lost 0 bases, the J end lost 3 bases, and 8 bases lay between the germline ends. CDR3 size: 14 residues. Germline CDR1 reads SGHRS; CDR2 reads YFSETQ. CDR3 region: CASSLGSGTDTQYF. The CDR3 nucleotides are TGCGCCAGCAGCTTGGGGTCAGGGACAGATACGCAGTATTTT.

The V call is TRBV6-1, the J call TRBJ2-5, with TRBD1 matching 9 bases. J lost 3 bases, V lost 4 bases, and 12 bases had no gene match. CDR1 MNHNS and CDR2 SASEGT come from the germline V gene. The CDR3 sequence is 17 residues long. The CDR3 DNA follows: TGTGCCAGCAGTGCGAACCCCCGGGACAGGGCGAAAGAGACCCAGTACTTC. Translating gives CASSANPRDRAKETQYF.

CDR3 sequence: CASSTTGGWEKLFF. CDR3 DNA: TGTGCCAGCAGTACGACAGGGGGTTGGGAAAAACTGTTTTTT. The gene calls are TRBV6-6 and TRBJ1-4; TRBD1 matches 9 bases. The CDR3 is made up of 14 amino acids. CDR1 is MNHNY and CDR2 is SVGAGI in the germline V gene (reference sequence). V lost 5 bases to trimming and J lost 8 bases; unmatched junction nucleotides: 6.

This chain joins TRBV20-1 and TRBJ1-1; D is unclear. The CDR3 contains 12 residues. V lost 3 bases, J lost 3 bases, and 8 bases lay in between. Germline CDR1 DFQATT, CDR2 SNEGSKA (reference sequence). The CDR3 DNA follows: TGCAGTGCTAGTAGGGAGGACACTGAAGCTTTCTTT. It specifies CSASREDTEAFF.

The V gene is TRBV27, the J gene TRBJ1-2, with D possibly TRBD1 on 5 matching bases. Trimming took 6 bases from V and 1 from J, leaving 12 bases between them. The length of the CDR3 is 14 residues. From germline, CDR1 is MNHEY and CDR2 SMNVEV (reference sequence). The chain's CDR3 is CASSPWGGNYGYTF. The DNA for the CDR3 is TGTGCCAGCAGCCCATGGGGGGGTAACTATGGCTACACCTTC.

This clone was recorded a few times. This chain connects TRBV7-2 to TRBJ1-5; 8 bases are a match to TRBD1. The length of the CDR3 is 15 residues. V shed 4 bases and J 6 bases; nucleotides not matched to a gene: 8. Germline CDR1 reads SGHTA; CDR2 reads FQGNSA. The DNA for the CDR3 is TGTGCCAGCAGCTCCCAGGGGGCCTTTGGTCAGCCCCAGCATTTT. Its translation: CASSSQGAFGQPQHF.

The chain uses TRBV11-2 and TRBJ2-1; 11 nucleotides line up with TRBD1. Germline V gene lookup returns CDR1 SGHAT and CDR2 FQNNGV. The CDR3 is 14 amino acids. V dropped 0 bases and J dropped 8; count of bases not matched to a gene: 0. The DNA of the CDR3 is TGTGCCAGCAGCTTAGAGGACAGGGGGCATGAGCAGTTCTTC. Residues: CASSLEDRGHEQFF.

This chain joins TRBV11-2 and TRBJ1-1; 9 bases are a match to TRBD1. From germline, CDR1 is SGHAT and CDR2 FQNNGV. V trimming: 11 bases; J trimming: 4 bases; junction bases outside the gene matches: 14. The CDR3 length is 15 residues. The CDR3 DNA follows: TGTGCCTCACAGGGGGCAGGGGGCTTGGGCACTGAAGCTTTCTTT. Translation gives CASQGAGGLGTEAFF.

The chain has TRBV9 and TRBJ2-3; 7 bases match TRBD2. The CDR3 runs 16 residues. V was pared by 0 bases and J by 0 bases, with 4 bases of the junction left unmatched. The V gene's germline CDR1 is SGDLS and CDR2 YYNGEE. CDR3 region: CASSVGWRGSTDTQYF. The CDR3 coding sequence is TGTGCCAGCAGCGTAGGGTGGCGGGGGAGCACAGATACGCAGTATTTT.

This clone occurred once. The chain has TRBV18 and TRBJ2-6; 7 positions match TRBD1. This CDR3 region has 16 residues. Germline V lookup: CDR1 KGHSH, CDR2 LQKENI. The ends lost 6 bases at V and 0 bases at J; junction bases unmatched: 5. CDR3 nucleotides: TGTGCCAGCTCCCCGGGACAGACCTCTGGGGCCAACGTCCTGACTTTC. The encoded protein is CASSPGQTSGANVLTF.

This chain uses TRBV10-3 with TRBJ2-5, with a possible D match to TRBD1 (6 bases). Germline V gives CDR1 ENHRY, CDR2 SYGVKD. V lost 3 bases to trimming and J lost 10 bases, with 12 bases between them. The CDR3 sequence is 12 residues long. In nucleotides, the CDR3 is TGTGCCATCAGTGACCCTGGGGGCGACCAGTACTTC. This gives the protein CAISDPGGDQYF.

The V gene is TRBV14, the J gene TRBJ1-6; possibly TRBD1 for D (6 bases). Germline V lookup: CDR1 SGHDN, CDR2 FVKESK. This CDR3 has 15 amino acids. Trimming shortened V by 4 bases and J by 8 bases, and 15 bases separated the two germline ends. DNA for the CDR3: TGTGCCAGCAGCCTCCGACAGGATAGTTATTCACCCCTCCACTTT. Its protein product is CASSLRQDSYSPLHF.

The gene calls are TRBV28 and TRBJ2-3, with 10 bases fitting TRBD1. The CDR3 covers 15 residues. The V gene end was trimmed by 2 bases and the J gene end by 4 bases; junction bases not matched to a gene: 3. CDR1 is MDHEN, CDR2 SYDVKM, per germline. The CDR3 protein is CASSLRGQGPDTQYF. The CDR3 DNA reads as TGTGCCAGCAGTTTACGGGGACAGGGGCCAGATACGCAGTATTTT.